This T cell receptor beta chain derives from a study of cytomegalovirus exposure and HLA in healthy donors. The study ran its PCR with 60 Vbeta and 13 Jbeta primers. Generated by immunoSEQ multiplex PCR, the TCRdb table keeps only in-frame clones and is missing some. The sample lists 140,000 to 150,000 clones, about 72% occurring once. The CDR3 sequence is 17 residues long. Germline CDR1 LGHNA, CDR2 YNFKEQ. V dropped 0 bases and J dropped 2; count of bases not matched to a gene: 7. The sequenced material came from PBMCs. The sequence was obtained from a man aged 35 to 55 in good health and CMV-seronegative. V is TRBV4-2 and J is TRBJ2-3; 8 nucleotides line up with TRBD2. CDR3 residues: CASSQESSGSFTDTQYF. The CDR3 DNA reads as TGTGCCAGCAGCCAAGAATCCAGCGGGAGCTTCACAGATACGCAGTATTTT.